This T cell receptor beta chain was identified during a study of response to subunit inactivated influenza vaccine. Study-level findings and limits: The authors suggested that every seasonal influenza vaccination recruits few new T cells.

Regarding this clonotype: Its antigen is as yet unknown.

TCRdb processed the RT-PCR reads anew with MiXCR; each CDR3 protein has one entry. The table lists a few hundred thousand distinct CDR3 sequences, about 14% of them singletons, with approximately 10% in the top ten. The CDR3 is 13 residues long. With V trimmed by 5 bases and J by 3 bases, 4 bases remained unmatched. CDR1 is DFQATT and CDR2 is SNEGSKA in the germline V gene (reference sequence). Here the sequenced sample was PBMCs from blood, taken 11 to 12 days after vaccination. This rearrangement joins TRBV20-1 to TRBJ2-1; TRBD2 aligns across 7 bases. The clonotype was recovered from a man between 50 and 59 years old who received an inactivated influenza vaccine. The CDR3: CSAGGGVYNEQFF. The DNA of the CDR3 is TGCAGTGCTGGGGGGGGAGTCTACAATGAGCAGTTCTTC.